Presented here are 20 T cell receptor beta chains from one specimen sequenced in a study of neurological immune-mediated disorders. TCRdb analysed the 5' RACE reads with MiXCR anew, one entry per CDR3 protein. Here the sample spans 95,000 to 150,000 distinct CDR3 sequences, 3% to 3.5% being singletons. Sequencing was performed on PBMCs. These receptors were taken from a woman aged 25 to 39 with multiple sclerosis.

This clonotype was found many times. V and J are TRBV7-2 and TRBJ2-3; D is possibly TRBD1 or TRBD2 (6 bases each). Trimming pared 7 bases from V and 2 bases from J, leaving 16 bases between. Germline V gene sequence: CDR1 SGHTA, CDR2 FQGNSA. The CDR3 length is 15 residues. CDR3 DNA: TGTGCCAGCACCTTCCGGGGGCGGGTCACAGATACGCAGTATTTT. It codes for CASTFRGRVTDTQYF.

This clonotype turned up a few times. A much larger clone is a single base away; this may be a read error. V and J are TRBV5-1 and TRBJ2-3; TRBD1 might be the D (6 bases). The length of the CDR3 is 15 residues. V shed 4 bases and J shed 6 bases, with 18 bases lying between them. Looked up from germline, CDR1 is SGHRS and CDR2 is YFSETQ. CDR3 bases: TGCGCCAGCAGCCACCCACAGGGTTGGACGGATACGCAGTATTTT. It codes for CASSHPQGWTDTQYF. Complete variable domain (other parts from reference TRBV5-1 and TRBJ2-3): KAGVTQTPRYLIKTRGQQVTLSCSPISGHRSVSWYQQTPGQGLQFLFEYFSETQRNKGNFPGRFSGRQFSNSRSEMNVSTLELGDSALYLCASSHPQGWTDTQYFGPGTRLTVL.

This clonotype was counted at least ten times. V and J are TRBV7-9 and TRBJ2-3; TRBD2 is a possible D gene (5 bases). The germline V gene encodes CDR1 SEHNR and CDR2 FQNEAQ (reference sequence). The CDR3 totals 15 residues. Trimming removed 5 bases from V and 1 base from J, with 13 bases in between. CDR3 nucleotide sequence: TGTGCCAGCAGCCCCCTTAGCGAGGGCACAGATACGCAGTATTTT. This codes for CASSPLSEGTDTQYF.

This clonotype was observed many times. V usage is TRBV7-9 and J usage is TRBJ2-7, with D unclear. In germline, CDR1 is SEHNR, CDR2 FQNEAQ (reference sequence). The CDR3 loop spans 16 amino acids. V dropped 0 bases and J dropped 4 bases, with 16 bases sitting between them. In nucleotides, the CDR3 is TGTGCCAGCAGCTTAGCATCTGGGAAGGTCCCTTACGAGCAGTACTTC. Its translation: CASSLASGKVPYEQYF.

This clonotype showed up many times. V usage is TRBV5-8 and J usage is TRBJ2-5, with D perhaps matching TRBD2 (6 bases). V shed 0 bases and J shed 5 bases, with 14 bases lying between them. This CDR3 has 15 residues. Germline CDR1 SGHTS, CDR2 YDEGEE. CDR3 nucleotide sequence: TGTGCCAGCAGCTTGGGGGCGGGACCCCCGGAGACCCAGTACTTC. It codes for CASSLGAGPPETQYF.

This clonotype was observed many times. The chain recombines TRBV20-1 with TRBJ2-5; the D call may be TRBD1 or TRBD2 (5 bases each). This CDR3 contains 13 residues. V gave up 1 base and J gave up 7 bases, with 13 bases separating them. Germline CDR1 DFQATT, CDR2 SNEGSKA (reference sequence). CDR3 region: CSARGDGGGTQYF. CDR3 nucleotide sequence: TGCAGTGCTAGAGGGGACGGTGGGGGGACCCAGTACTTC.

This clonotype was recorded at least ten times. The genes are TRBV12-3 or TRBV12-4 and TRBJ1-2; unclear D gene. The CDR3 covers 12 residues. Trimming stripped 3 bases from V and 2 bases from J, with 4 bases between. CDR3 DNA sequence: TGTGCCAGCAGTTTTATAAACTATGGCTACACCTTC. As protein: CASSFINYGYTF.

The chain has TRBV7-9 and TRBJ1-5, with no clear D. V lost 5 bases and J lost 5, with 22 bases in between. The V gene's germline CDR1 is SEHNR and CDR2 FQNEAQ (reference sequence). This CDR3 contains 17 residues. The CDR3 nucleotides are TGTGCCAGCAGCCAAACCGGTAGAGTTGGTCGCGATCAGCCCCAGCATTTT. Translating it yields CASSQTGRVGRDQPQHF. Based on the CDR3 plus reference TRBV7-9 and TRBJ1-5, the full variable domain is DTGVSQNPRHKITKRGQNVTFRCDPISEHNRLYWYRQTLGQGPEFLTYFQNEAQLEKSRLLSDRFSAERPKGSFSTLEIQRTEQGDSAMYLCASSQTGRVGRDQPQHFGDGTRLSIL.

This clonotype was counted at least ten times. CDR3 sequence (DNA): TGCAGTGCCAATAGTTCCGGGACAAATGAATACATGAACACTGAAGCTTTCTTT. This translates into CSANSSGTNEYMNTEAFF. The genes are TRBV20-1 and TRBJ1-1, with D tentatively TRBD1 (6 bases). This CDR3 spans 18 amino acids. V shed 6 bases and J shed 0 bases, with 26 bases lying between them. In germline, CDR1 is DFQATT, CDR2 SNEGSKA (reference sequence).

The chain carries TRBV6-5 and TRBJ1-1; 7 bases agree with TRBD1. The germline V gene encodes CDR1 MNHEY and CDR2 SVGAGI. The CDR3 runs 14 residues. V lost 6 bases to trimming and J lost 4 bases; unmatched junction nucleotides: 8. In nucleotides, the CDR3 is TGTGCCAGCAGGACCGACAGGGTCGGCACTGAAGCTTTCTTT. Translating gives CASRTDRVGTEAFF.

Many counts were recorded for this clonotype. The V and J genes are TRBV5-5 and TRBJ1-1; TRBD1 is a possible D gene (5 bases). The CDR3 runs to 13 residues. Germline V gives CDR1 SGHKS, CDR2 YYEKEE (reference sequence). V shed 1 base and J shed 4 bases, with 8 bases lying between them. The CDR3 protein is CASSLWGSTEAFF. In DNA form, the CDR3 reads TGTGCCAGCAGCTTGTGGGGGAGCACTGAAGCTTTCTTT.

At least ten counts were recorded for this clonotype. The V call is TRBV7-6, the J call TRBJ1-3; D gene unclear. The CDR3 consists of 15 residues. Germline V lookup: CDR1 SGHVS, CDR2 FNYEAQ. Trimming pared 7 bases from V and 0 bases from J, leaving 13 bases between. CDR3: CASTPLQSSGNTIYF. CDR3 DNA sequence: TGTGCCAGCACCCCTCTACAGAGCTCTGGAAACACCATATATTTT.

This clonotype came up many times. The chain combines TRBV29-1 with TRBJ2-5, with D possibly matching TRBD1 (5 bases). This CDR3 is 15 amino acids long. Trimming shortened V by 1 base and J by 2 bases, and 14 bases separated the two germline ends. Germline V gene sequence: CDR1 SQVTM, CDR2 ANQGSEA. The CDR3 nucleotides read TGCAGCGTTGAAGGCCAGGGCAGGGCACAAGAGACCCAGTACTTC. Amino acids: CSVEGQGRAQETQYF. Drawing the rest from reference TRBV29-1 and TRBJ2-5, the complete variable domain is SAVISQKPSRDICQRGTSLTIQCQVDSQVTMMFWYRQQPGQSLTLIATANQGSEATYESGFVIDKFPISRPNLTFSTLTVSNMSPEDSSIYLCSVEGQGRAQETQYFGPGTRLLVL.

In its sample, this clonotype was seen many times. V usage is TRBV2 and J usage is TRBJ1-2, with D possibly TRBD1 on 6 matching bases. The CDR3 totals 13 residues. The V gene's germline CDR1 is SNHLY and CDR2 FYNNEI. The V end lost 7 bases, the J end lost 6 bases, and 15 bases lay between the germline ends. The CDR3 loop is CASMWSGTNGYTF. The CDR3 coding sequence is TGTGCCAGCATGTGGTCCGGGACAAATGGCTACACCTTC.

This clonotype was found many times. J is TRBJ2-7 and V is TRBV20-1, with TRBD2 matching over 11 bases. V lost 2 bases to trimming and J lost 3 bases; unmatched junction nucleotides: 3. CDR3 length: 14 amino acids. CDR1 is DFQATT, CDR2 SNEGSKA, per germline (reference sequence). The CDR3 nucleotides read TGCAGTGCTAGAACCACTAGCGGGGGCTACGAGCAGTACTTC. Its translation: CSARTTSGGYEQYF.

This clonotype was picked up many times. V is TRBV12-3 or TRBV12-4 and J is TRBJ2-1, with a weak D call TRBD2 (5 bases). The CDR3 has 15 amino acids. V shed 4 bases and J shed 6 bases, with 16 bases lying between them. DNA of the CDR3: TGTGCCAGCAGTTCCCCCGGGATAGCCCCCAATGAGCAGTTCTTC. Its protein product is CASSSPGIAPNEQFF.

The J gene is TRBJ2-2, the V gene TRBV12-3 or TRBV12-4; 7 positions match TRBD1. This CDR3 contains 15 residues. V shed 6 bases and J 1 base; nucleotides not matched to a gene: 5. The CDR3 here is CASRQGQKNTGELFF. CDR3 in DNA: TGTGCCAGCAGACAGGGACAGAAGAACACCGGGGAGCTGTTTTTT.

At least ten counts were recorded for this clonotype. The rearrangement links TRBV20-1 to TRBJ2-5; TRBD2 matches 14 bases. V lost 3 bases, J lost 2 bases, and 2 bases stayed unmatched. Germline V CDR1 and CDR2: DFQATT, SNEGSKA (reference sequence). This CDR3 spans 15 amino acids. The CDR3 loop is CSARRLAGGQETQYF. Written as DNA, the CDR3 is TGCAGTGCTAGGCGACTAGCGGGGGGGCAAGAGACCCAGTACTTC.

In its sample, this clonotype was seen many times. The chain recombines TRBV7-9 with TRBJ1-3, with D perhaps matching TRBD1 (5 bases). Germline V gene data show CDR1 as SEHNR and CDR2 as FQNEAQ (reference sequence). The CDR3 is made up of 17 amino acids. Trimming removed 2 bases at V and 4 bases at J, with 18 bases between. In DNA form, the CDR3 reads TGTGCCAGCAGCTTATCCCGCCAGGGACGTTCCGGAAACACCATATATTTT. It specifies CASSLSRQGRSGNTIYF.

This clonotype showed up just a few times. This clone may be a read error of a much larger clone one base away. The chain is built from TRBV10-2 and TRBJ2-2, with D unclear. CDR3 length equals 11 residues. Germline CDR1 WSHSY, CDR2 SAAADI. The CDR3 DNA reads TGCGACAGCAACGGTCCCGGGGAGCTGTTTTTT. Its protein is CDSNGPGELFF.